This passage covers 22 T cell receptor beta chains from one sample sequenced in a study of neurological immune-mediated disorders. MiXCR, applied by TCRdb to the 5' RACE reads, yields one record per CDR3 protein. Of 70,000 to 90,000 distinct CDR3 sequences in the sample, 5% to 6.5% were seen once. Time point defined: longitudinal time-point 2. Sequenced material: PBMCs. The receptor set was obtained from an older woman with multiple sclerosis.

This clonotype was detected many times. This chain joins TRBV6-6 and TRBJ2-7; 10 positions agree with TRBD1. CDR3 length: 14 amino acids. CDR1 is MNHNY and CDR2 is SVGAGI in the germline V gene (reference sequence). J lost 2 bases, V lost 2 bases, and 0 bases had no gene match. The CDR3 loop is CASSYGTGAYEQYF. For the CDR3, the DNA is TGTGCCAGCAGTTACGGGACAGGGGCCTACGAGCAGTACTTC.

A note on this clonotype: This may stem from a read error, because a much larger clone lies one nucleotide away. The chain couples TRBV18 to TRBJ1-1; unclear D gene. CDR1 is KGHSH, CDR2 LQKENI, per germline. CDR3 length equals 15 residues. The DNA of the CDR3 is TGTGCCTGCTCACCACCTTGGAGGATGAACACTGAAGCTTTCTTT. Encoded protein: CACSPPWRMNTEAFF.

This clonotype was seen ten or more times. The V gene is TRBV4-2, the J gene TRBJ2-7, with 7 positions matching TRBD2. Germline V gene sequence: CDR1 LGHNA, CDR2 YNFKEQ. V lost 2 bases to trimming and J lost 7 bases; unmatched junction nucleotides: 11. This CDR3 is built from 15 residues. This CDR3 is CASSQSHSGVGEQYF. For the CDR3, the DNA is TGTGCCAGCAGCCAATCCCACAGCGGGGTAGGTGAGCAGTACTTC.

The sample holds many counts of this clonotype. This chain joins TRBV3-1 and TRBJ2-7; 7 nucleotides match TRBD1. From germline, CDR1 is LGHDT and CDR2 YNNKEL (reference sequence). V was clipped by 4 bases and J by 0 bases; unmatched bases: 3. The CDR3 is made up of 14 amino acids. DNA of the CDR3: TGTGCCAGCAGCCTACAGGGGCCCTCCTACGAGCAGTACTTC. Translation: CASSLQGPSYEQYF.

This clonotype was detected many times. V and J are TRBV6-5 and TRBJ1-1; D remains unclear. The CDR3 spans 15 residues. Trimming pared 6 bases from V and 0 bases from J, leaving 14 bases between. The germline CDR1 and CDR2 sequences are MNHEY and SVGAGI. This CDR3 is CASSRGFWLNTEAFF. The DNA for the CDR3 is TGTGCCAGCAGCAGAGGGTTTTGGTTGAACACTGAAGCTTTCTTT.

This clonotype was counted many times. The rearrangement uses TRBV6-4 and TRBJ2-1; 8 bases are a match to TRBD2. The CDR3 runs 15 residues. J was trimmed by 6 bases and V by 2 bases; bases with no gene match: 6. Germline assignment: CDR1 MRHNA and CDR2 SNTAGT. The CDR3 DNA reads TGTGCCAGCAGTGACCGGGCCGCGGGGGGCAATGAGCAGTTCTTC. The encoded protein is CASSDRAAGGNEQFF.

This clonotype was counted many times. In nucleotides, the CDR3 is TGTGCCAGCAGTAAGCCCGGGACGGTGAGCAATCAGCCCCAGCATTTT. It codes for CASSKPGTVSNQPQHF. The chain joins TRBV12-3 or TRBV12-4 to TRBJ1-5; D possibly corresponds to TRBD1 (5 bases). The CDR3 is made up of 16 amino acids. Trimming shortened V by 5 bases and J by 1 base, and 15 bases separated the two germline ends.

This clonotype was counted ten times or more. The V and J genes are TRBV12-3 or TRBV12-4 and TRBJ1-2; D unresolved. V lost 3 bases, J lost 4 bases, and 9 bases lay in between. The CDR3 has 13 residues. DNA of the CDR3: TGTGCCAGCAGTTTTCGGCAGTCCTATGGCTACACCTTC. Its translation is CASSFRQSYGYTF.

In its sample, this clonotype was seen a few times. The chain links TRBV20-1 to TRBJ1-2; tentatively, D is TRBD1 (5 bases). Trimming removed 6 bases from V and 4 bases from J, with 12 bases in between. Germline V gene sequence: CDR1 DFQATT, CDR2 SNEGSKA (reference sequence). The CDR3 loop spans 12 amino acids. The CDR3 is CSARPGTYGYTF. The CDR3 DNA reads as TGCAGTGCCAGGCCAGGGACCTATGGCTACACCTTC.

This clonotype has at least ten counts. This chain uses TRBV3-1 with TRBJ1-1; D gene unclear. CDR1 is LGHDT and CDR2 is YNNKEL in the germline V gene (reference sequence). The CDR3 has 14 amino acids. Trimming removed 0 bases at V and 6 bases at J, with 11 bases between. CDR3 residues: CASSQDNHVAEAFF. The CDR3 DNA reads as TGTGCCAGCAGCCAAGATAACCACGTGGCTGAAGCTTTCTTT.

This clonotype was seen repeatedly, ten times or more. In DNA form, the CDR3 reads TGTGCCAGCAGCGTAGAGGGCCAGACGGGTGGCTACACCTTC. Amino acids: CASSVEGQTGGYTF. The chain is built from TRBV9 and TRBJ1-2, with unresolved D. CDR1 is SGDLS and CDR2 is YYNGEE in the germline V gene. CDR3 length: 14 amino acids. The V end was cut by 0 bases, the J end by 7 bases, with 13 bases between.

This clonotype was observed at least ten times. The CDR3 DNA follows: TGTGCCAGCAGTTCCTGGGGCTCCGCTGAAGCTTTCTTT. Protein product: CASSSWGSAEAFF. The chain couples TRBV7-9 to TRBJ1-1; TRBD1 is a possible D gene (5 bases). CDR1 is SEHNR and CDR2 is FQNEAQ in the germline V gene (reference sequence). Trimming left V 6 bases short and J 6 bases short, with 14 bases between. The CDR3 consists of 13 residues.

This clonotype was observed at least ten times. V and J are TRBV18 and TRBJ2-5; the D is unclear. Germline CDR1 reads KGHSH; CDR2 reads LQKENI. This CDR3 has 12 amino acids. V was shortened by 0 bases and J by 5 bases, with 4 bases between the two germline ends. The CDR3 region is CASSPPGETQYF. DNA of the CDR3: TGTGCCAGCTCACCACCAGGGGAGACCCAGTACTTC.

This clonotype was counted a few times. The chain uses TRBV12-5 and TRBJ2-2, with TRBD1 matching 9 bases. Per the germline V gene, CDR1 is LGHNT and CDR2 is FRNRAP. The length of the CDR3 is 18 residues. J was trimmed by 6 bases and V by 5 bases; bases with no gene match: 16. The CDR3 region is CASGPPSSGTGSPGELFF. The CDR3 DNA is TGTGCTAGTGGTCCACCCTCTTCCGGGACAGGGAGCCCCGGGGAGCTGTTTTTT.

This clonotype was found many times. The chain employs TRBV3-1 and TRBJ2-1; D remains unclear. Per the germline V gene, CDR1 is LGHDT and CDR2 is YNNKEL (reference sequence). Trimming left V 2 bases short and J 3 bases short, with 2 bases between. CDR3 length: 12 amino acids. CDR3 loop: CASSQLYNEQFF. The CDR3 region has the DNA TGTGCCAGCAGCCAACTCTACAATGAGCAGTTCTTC.

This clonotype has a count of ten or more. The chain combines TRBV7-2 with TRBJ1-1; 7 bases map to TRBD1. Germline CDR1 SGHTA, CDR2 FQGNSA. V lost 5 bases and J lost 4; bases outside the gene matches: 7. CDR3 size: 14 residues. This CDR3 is CASSQGGPGTEAFF. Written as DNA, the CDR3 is TGTGCCAGCAGCCAGGGGGGGCCTGGCACTGAAGCTTTCTTT.

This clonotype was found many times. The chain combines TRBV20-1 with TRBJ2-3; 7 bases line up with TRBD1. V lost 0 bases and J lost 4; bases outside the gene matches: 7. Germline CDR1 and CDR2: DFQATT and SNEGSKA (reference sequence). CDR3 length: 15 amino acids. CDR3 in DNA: TGCAGTGCTAGAGATCCAGGGGGTATGTCAGATACGCAGTATTTT. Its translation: CSARDPGGMSDTQYF.

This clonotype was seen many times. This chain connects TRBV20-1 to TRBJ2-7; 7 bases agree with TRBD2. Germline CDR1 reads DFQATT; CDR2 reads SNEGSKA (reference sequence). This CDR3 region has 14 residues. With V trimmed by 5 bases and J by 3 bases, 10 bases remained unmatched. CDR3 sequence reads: CSAAGAGRDYEQYF. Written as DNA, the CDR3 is TGCAGTGCTGCCGGGGCAGGGAGGGACTACGAGCAGTACTTC.

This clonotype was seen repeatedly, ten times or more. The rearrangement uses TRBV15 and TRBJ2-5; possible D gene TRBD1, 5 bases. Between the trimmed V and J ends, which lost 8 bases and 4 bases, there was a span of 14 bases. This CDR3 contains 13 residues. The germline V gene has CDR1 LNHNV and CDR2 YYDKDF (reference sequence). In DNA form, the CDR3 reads TGTGCCACCTCCAGGGTCGGGCGAGAGACCCAGTACTTC. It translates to CATSRVGRETQYF.

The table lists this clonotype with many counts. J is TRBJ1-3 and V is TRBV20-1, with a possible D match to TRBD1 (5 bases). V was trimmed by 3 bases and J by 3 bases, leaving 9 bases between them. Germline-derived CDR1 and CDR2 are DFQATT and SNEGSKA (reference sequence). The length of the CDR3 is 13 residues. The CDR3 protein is CSASGGVGNTIYF. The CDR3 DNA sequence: TGCAGTGCTAGTGGGGGGGTTGGAAACACCATATATTTT.

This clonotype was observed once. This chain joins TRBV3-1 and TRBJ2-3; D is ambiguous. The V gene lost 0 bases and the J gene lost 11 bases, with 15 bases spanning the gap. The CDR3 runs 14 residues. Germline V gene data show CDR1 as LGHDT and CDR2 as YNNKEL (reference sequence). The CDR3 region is CASSQESSEYEQYF. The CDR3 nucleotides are TGTGCCAGCAGCCAAGAGTCTTCCGAGTACGAGCAGTATTTT.

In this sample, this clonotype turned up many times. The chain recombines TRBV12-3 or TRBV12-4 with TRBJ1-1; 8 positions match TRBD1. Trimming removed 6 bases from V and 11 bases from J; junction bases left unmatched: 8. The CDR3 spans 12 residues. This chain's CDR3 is CASSFGQGAAFF. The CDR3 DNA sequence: TGTGCCAGCAGCTTCGGGCAGGGGGCTGCTTTCTTT.